These 21 T cell receptor beta chains originate from one sample sequenced in a study of shared clonotypes between healthy human individuals. Data came from immunoSEQ multiplex PCR; TCRdb stores just in-frame clones and leaves some out. The table includes a few hundred thousand clones, around 81% detected once. Sequenced sample: PBMCs. The receptors shown here come from a woman aged 40 to 50 in good health. Some clones in this sample may be carry-over from other donors' samples.

This clone showed up just a few times. This specimen includes other DNA sequences encoding the same CDR3. The J gene is TRBJ2-2, the V gene TRBV6-1; possibly TRBD1 for D (6 bases). There are 15 residues in the CDR3. Trimming removed 9 bases from V and 1 base from J, with 15 bases in between. Germline lookup yields CDR1 MNHNS and CDR2 SASEGT. The CDR3 region has the DNA TGTGCCAGTGGGGGCAGGGACCTGAACACCGGGGAGCTGTTTTTT. This sequence encodes CASGGRDLNTGELFF.

The chain is built from TRBV11-3 and TRBJ2-3, with TRBD2 matching over 9 bases. Germline V gives CDR1 SGHNT, CDR2 YENEEA. Germline trimming cut 5 bases from V and 2 bases from J; bases unmatched to any gene: 5. The CDR3 spans 15 residues. The CDR3: CASSGSGRTTDTQYF. CDR3 DNA sequence: TGTGCCAGCAGCGGAAGCGGGAGGACCACAGATACGCAGTATTTT.

Notes on this clone: The sample has other DNA sequences that encode this CDR3 too. The rearrangement joins TRBV11-2 to TRBJ2-7; tentatively, D is TRBD1 or TRBD2 (5 bases each). CDR3 length: 14 amino acids. Trimming cost V 1 base and J 0 bases, with 7 bases left between them. Germline lookup yields CDR1 SGHAT and CDR2 FQNNGV. For the CDR3, the DNA is TGTGCCAGCAGCTTAGGAGGGACCTCCTACGAGCAGTACTTC. It encodes CASSLGGTSYEQYF.

This clone was recorded at least ten times. The sample carries other DNA sequences with the same CDR3. The V and J genes are TRBV7-9 and TRBJ2-1, with D perhaps TRBD2 (5 bases). Germline loops: CDR1 SEHNR, CDR2 FQNEAQ (reference sequence). The CDR3 is 16 amino acids. Trimming took 0 bases from V and 0 from J, leaving 9 bases between them. The CDR3 is CASSLALAGSYNEQFF. The CDR3 DNA reads TGTGCCAGCAGCTTAGCCTTGGCGGGCTCCTACAATGAGCAGTTCTTC.

The chain combines TRBV5-1 with TRBJ2-7; maybe TRBD1 (6 bases). This CDR3 is 14 amino acids long. Trimming removed 2 bases at V and 2 bases at J, with 11 bases between. Germline CDR1 reads SGHRS; CDR2 reads YFSETQ. The DNA of the CDR3 is TGCGCCAGCAGCTTCTACAGGGAAGCCTACGAGCAGTACTTC. Translated: CASSFYREAYEQYF.

This chain connects TRBV4-2 to TRBJ2-7; unclear D gene. V was shortened by 0 bases and J by 3 bases, with 9 bases between the two germline ends. The CDR3 contains 14 residues. Germline values: CDR1 LGHNA, CDR2 YNFKEQ. The DNA for the CDR3 is TGTGCCAGCAGCCAAGATCAACCCAGCTACGAGCAGTACTTC. Translating it yields CASSQDQPSYEQYF.

The V and J genes are TRBV28 and TRBJ1-3; D ambiguous. This CDR3 is built from 15 residues. Trimming removed 4 bases from V and 2 bases from J, with 12 bases in between. The germline CDR1 and CDR2 sequences are MDHEN and SYDVKM. CDR3 amino acids: CASSSPQKTGNTIYF. CDR3 in DNA: TGTGCCAGCAGTTCTCCCCAGAAAACTGGAAACACCATATATTTT.

This clone was seen many times. The chain employs TRBV18 and TRBJ2-1; TRBD1 is a possible D gene (5 bases). Looked up from germline, CDR1 is KGHSH and CDR2 is LQKENI. Deletions cut 3 bases from V and 2 bases from J, with 11 bases between. The CDR3 spans 15 residues. DNA of the CDR3: TGTGCCAGCTCACCCTTGTCGACAGCCTACAATGAGCAGTTCTTC. It codes for CASSPLSTAYNEQFF.

V gene TRBV10-3 combines with J gene TRBJ2-7; D might be TRBD2 (5 bases). Trimming cost V 4 bases and J 6 bases, with 7 bases left between them. Germline values: CDR1 ENHRY, CDR2 SYGVKD. The CDR3 sequence is 11 residues long. The CDR3: CAISVTSEQYF. As DNA, the CDR3 is TGTGCCATCAGTGTAACTAGCGAGCAGTACTTC.

This rearrangement joins TRBV27 to TRBJ1-1, with 10 nucleotides matching TRBD1. CDR1 MNHEY and CDR2 SMNVEV come from the germline V gene (reference sequence). J lost 4 bases, V lost 3 bases, and 2 bases had no gene match. The CDR3 extends over 14 amino acids. In nucleotides, the CDR3 is TGTGCCAGCAGTTTCCGACAGGGGGCCACTGAAGCTTTCTTT. Amino acid sequence: CASSFRQGATEAFF.

The V gene is TRBV7-2, the J gene TRBJ1-2; D not certain. Germline CDR1 reads SGHTA; CDR2 reads FQGNSA. V shed 1 base and J shed 4 bases, with 7 bases lying between them. The CDR3 is 13 residues long. The CDR3 DNA reads as TGTGCCAGCAGCTTAGAACAGTTCTATGGCTACACCTTC. Encoded protein: CASSLEQFYGYTF. Combining the CDR3 with reference TRBV7-2 and TRBJ1-2 gives the whole variable domain GAGVSQSPSNKVTEKGKDVELRCDPISGHTALYWYRQSLGQGLEFLIYFQGNSAPDKSGLPSDRFSAERTGGSVSTLTIQRTQQEDSAVYLCASSLEQFYGYTFGSGTRLTVV.

The chain is built from TRBV6-1 and TRBJ2-1; maybe TRBD2 (6 bases). V gave up 4 bases and J gave up 9 bases, with 13 bases separating them. Germline CDR1 reads MNHNS; CDR2 reads SASEGT. The CDR3 is made up of 13 amino acids. This CDR3 is CASSGASVSEQFF. Written as DNA, the CDR3 is TGTGCCAGCAGTGGCGCTAGCGTATCTGAGCAGTTCTTC.

The gene calls are TRBV19 and TRBJ1-4, with D possibly being TRBD1 (5 bases). Germline values: CDR1 LNHDA, CDR2 SQIVND (reference sequence). This CDR3 is built from 16 residues. V gave up 4 bases and J gave up 5 bases, with 17 bases separating them. DNA for the CDR3: TGTGCCAGTAGTACCCTCCGTGGGACGAGGAATGAAAAACTGTTTTTT. Translated: CASSTLRGTRNEKLFF.

The chain joins TRBV14 to TRBJ2-1, with 11 bases that match TRBD2. The CDR3 covers 15 residues. CDR1 is SGHDN, CDR2 FVKESK, per germline. The V segment lost 4 bases and the J segment 7 bases; nucleotides outside the gene matches: 6. CDR3 region: CASSPLAGGENEQFF. Here the CDR3 DNA reads TGTGCCAGCAGCCCCTTAGCGGGGGGGGAGAATGAGCAGTTCTTC.

DNA of the CDR3: TGTGCCAGCAAGGGACAAGGGGTTTCAGAGACCCAGTACTTC. Its protein product is CASKGQGVSETQYF. V and J are TRBV28 and TRBJ2-5, with D possibly matching TRBD1 (6 bases). The ends were cut back, 7 bases at V and 4 bases at J, with 16 bases in the middle. Germline V gene lookup returns CDR1 MDHEN and CDR2 SYDVKM. The CDR3 consists of 14 residues. Full variable domain (rest looked up from reference TRBV28 and TRBJ2-5): DVKVTQSSRYLVKRTGEKVFLECVQDMDHENMFWYRQDPGLGLRLIYFSYDVKMKEKGDIPEGYSVSREKKERFSLILESASTNQTSMYLCASKGQGVSETQYFGPGTRLLVL.

V usage is TRBV30 and J usage is TRBJ1-2; 10 bases match TRBD1. The CDR3 length is 17 residues. Per the germline V gene, CDR1 is GTSNPN and CDR2 is SVGIG (reference sequence). V dropped 2 bases and J dropped 1; count of bases not matched to a gene: 10. This CDR3 reads CAWSTGTGALYNYGYTF. The CDR3 DNA is TGTGCCTGGAGTACCGGGACAGGGGCCCTATATAACTATGGCTACACCTTC. The full variable domain, completed using reference TRBV30 and TRBJ1-2, is SQTIHQWPATLVQPVGSPLSLECTVEGTSNPNLYWYRQAAGRGLQLLFYSVGIGQISSEVPQNLSASRPQDRQFILSSKKLLLSDSGFYLCAWSTGTGALYNYGYTFGSGTRLTVV.

As regards this clone: The sample carries other DNA sequences with the same CDR3. Here the CDR3 DNA reads TGTGCCAGCAGCTTAGACAGGGCCCAAGAGACCCAGTACTTC. Translation gives CASSLDRAQETQYF. V usage is TRBV7-2 and J usage is TRBJ2-5, with a possible D match to TRBD1 (6 bases). Germline V gene sequence: CDR1 SGHTA, CDR2 FQGNSA. V lost 1 base and J lost 1, with 7 bases in between. This CDR3 has 14 residues.

This chain uses TRBV6-4 with TRBJ1-4, with D possibly TRBD1 on 5 matching bases. Per germline, CDR1 MRHNA and CDR2 SNTAGT. Trimming removed 0 bases at V and 3 bases at J, with 8 bases between. The CDR3 sequence is 15 residues long. CDR3 nucleotides: TGTGCCAGCAGTGACTCGACAGACCCTAATGAAAAACTGTTTTTT. This translates into CASSDSTDPNEKLFF.

The chain is built from TRBV7-6 and TRBJ1-1; possible D gene TRBD1, 5 bases. V lost 0 bases, J lost 3 bases, and 11 bases lay in between. The CDR3 has 15 amino acids. Per the germline V gene, CDR1 is SGHVS and CDR2 is FNYEAQ. The CDR3 nucleotides read TGTGCCAGCAGCTTAGCCGCTACAGGCCACACTGAAGCTTTCTTT. Protein product: CASSLAATGHTEAFF.

The count of this clone is one. A read error may be the cause here, since a much bigger clone is one base away. Within the sample, other DNA sequences also encode this same CDR3. The V call is TRBV30, the J call TRBJ1-3; weak D call: TRBD1 (6 bases). The CDR3 is 17 residues long. CDR1 and CDR2 (germline): GTSNPN, SVGIG (reference sequence). The DNA for the CDR3 is TGTGCTTGGAGTAGATCCCGGACAGCCCTATCAGGAAACACCATATATTTT. This sequence encodes CAWSRSRTALSGNTIYF.

The chain employs TRBV19 and TRBJ2-1; 15 bases line up with TRBD2. Germline CDR1 and CDR2: LNHDA and SQIVND (reference sequence). The CDR3 is 16 residues long. Trimming removed 7 bases from V and 6 bases from J; junction bases left unmatched: 7. The chain's CDR3 is CASTGGLAGGRNEQFF. CDR3 nucleotide sequence: TGTGCCAGTACAGGGGGACTAGCGGGAGGTCGCAATGAGCAGTTCTTC.